A selection of T cell receptor beta chains follows, all from one sample in a study of T-cell memory formation after mild COVID-19. TCRdb passed the 5' RACE reads through MiXCR, listing each CDR3 protein once. The sample comprises about 470,000 distinct CDR3 sequences, more than 20% of which are singletons, and around 12% rests with the top ten. Sequencing used PBMCs or a T cell subset sorted from them (not recorded which). These receptor sequences come from an adult woman who had mild COVID-19 (a few samples of this study predate the infection). Cell type and time point are not known. The CDR3 runs from the conserved cysteine through the conserved F or W. The order of the fields is CDR3 protein, CDR3 DNA, V gene, clone size, J gene, D gene. The D gene is left open where the match is weak. Not every row has a clone size; where given, it reads once, few, many or a size class.

cdr3_aa: CASSEAALRGGYEQYF; cdr3_nt: TGTGCCAGCAGTGAAGCCGCCCTCCGGGGAGGGTACGAGCAGTACTTC; v_call: TRBV6-1; clone_size: few; j_call: TRBJ2-7; d_call: TRBD2
cdr3_aa: CAISGTGWELNTEAFF; cdr3_nt: TGTGCCATCAGTGGAACAGGGTGGGAACTGAACACTGAAGCTTTCTTT; v_call: TRBV10-3; clone_size: .; j_call: TRBJ1-1; d_call: .
cdr3_aa: CASSADGTTSYEQYF; cdr3_nt: TGCGCCAGCAGCGCTGACGGGACTACCTCCTACGAGCAGTACTTC; v_call: TRBV5-1; clone_size: .; j_call: TRBJ2-7; d_call: TRBD2
cdr3_aa: CSATPPPSQQETQYF; cdr3_nt: TGCAGTGCTACACCTCCCCCAAGCCAGCAAGAGACCCAGTACTTC; v_call: TRBV20-1; clone_size: .; j_call: TRBJ2-5; d_call: .
cdr3_aa: CATSGAGGPKDTQYF; cdr3_nt: TGTGCCACCAGTGGCGCGGGAGGGCCCAAAGATACGCAGTATTTT; v_call: TRBV24-1; clone_size: .; j_call: TRBJ2-3; d_call: TRBD2
cdr3_aa: CASSLVVREGSHEQFF; cdr3_nt: TGTGCCAGCAGCTTAGTTGTGCGGGAGGGTTCCCATGAGCAGTTCTTC; v_call: TRBV7-9; clone_size: .; j_call: TRBJ2-1; d_call: TRBD2
cdr3_aa: CATSDLKLNTGELFF; cdr3_nt: TGTGCCACCAGTGACCTCAAGTTGAACACCGGGGAGCTGTTTTTT; v_call: TRBV24-1; clone_size: .; j_call: TRBJ2-2; d_call: .
cdr3_aa: CASSQGQGIGEQFF; cdr3_nt: TGCGCCAGCAGCCAAGGACAGGGAATCGGTGAGCAGTTCTTC; v_call: TRBV4-3; clone_size: few; j_call: TRBJ2-1; d_call: TRBD1
cdr3_aa: CASSRVVGTSGVGLYEQYF; cdr3_nt: TGCGCCAGCAGTCGAGTGGTGGGGACTAGCGGGGTCGGCCTGTACGAGCAGTACTTC; v_call: TRBV5-1; clone_size: few; j_call: TRBJ2-7; d_call: TRBD2
cdr3_aa: CASSLGDDSRTQYF; cdr3_nt: TGCGCCAGCAGCTTGGGCGACGATTCTCGGACCCAGTACTTC; v_call: TRBV5-1; clone_size: few; j_call: TRBJ2-5; d_call: .
cdr3_aa: CASNGASAYNEQFF; cdr3_nt: TGTGCCAGCAATGGGGCTAGCGCATACAATGAGCAGTTCTTC; v_call: TRBV12-3/TRBV12-4; clone_size: .; j_call: TRBJ2-1; d_call: .
cdr3_aa: CASIHNAGDSNQPQHF; cdr3_nt: TGTGCCAGCATCCACAACGCAGGTGATAGCAATCAGCCCCAGCATTTT; v_call: TRBV6-6; clone_size: .; j_call: TRBJ1-5; d_call: .
cdr3_aa: CSARTGAGPNTGELFF; cdr3_nt: TGCAGTGCTCGAACAGGGGCCGGTCCGAACACCGGGGAGCTGTTTTTT; v_call: TRBV20-1; clone_size: few; j_call: TRBJ2-2; d_call: TRBD1
cdr3_aa: CASSHPGQDGSSYEQYF; cdr3_nt: TGCGCCAGCAGTCACCCCGGACAGGATGGGAGCTCCTACGAGCAGTACTTC; v_call: TRBV23-1; clone_size: few; j_call: TRBJ2-7; d_call: TRBD1
cdr3_aa: CSVLVQGGAGYTF; cdr3_nt: TGCAGCGTTCTCGTACAGGGGGGTGCTGGCTACACCTTC; v_call: TRBV29-1; clone_size: few; j_call: TRBJ1-2; d_call: TRBD1
cdr3_aa: CASSYTVRGNQPQHF; cdr3_nt: TGTGCCAGCAGTTACACAGTCCGGGGCAATCAGCCCCAGCATTTT; v_call: TRBV6-2/TRBV6-3; clone_size: .; j_call: TRBJ1-5; d_call: .
cdr3_aa: CSARAGPYEKLFF; cdr3_nt: TGCAGCGCCAGGGCTGGGCCGTATGAAAAACTGTTTTTT; v_call: TRBV29-1; clone_size: .; j_call: TRBJ1-4; d_call: .
cdr3_aa: CASSPKQGRYLTDTQYF; cdr3_nt: TGTGCCAGCAGCCCAAAACAGGGGAGGTACCTCACAGATACGCAGTATTTT; v_call: TRBV11-2; clone_size: .; j_call: TRBJ2-3; d_call: .
cdr3_aa: CASSRWDSLTDTQYF; cdr3_nt: TGTGCCAGCAGCCGCTGGGACTCCCTCACAGATACGCAGTATTTT; v_call: TRBV7-6; clone_size: .; j_call: TRBJ2-3; d_call: .
cdr3_aa: CSARESRYQPQHF; cdr3_nt: TGCAGTGCTAGAGAATCCCGATATCAGCCCCAGCATTTT; v_call: TRBV20-1; clone_size: few; j_call: TRBJ1-5; d_call: .
cdr3_aa: CAISESGARVETQYF; cdr3_nt: TGTGCCATCAGTGAGTCAGGGGCCCGAGTTGAGACCCAGTACTTC; v_call: TRBV10-3; clone_size: .; j_call: TRBJ2-5; d_call: .
cdr3_aa: CASSPWTSGMTGELFF; cdr3_nt: TGTGCCAGCAGCCCCTGGACTAGCGGGATGACCGGGGAGCTGTTTTTT; v_call: TRBV3-1; clone_size: .; j_call: TRBJ2-2; d_call: TRBD2
cdr3_aa: CASSLATSGADTQYF; cdr3_nt: TGTGCCAGCAGCTTAGCTACTAGCGGGGCAGATACGCAGTATTTT; v_call: TRBV11-3; clone_size: few; j_call: TRBJ2-3; d_call: TRBD2
cdr3_aa: CASSPRQGVNTEAFF; cdr3_nt: TGTGCCAGCTCACCACGTCAGGGGGTCAACACTGAAGCTTTCTTT; v_call: TRBV18; clone_size: few; j_call: TRBJ1-1; d_call: TRBD1
cdr3_aa: CASSQRRLTLAGEVNEQFF; cdr3_nt: TGCGCCAGCAGCCAGCGTCGCCTCACACTAGCGGGAGAAGTCAATGAGCAGTTCTTC; v_call: TRBV4-3; clone_size: few; j_call: TRBJ2-1; d_call: TRBD2
cdr3_aa: CASSLGLAGRQDTQYF; cdr3_nt: TGTGCCAGCAGTTTGGGACTAGCGGGGCGGCAAGATACGCAGTATTTT; v_call: TRBV12-3/TRBV12-4; clone_size: .; j_call: TRBJ2-3; d_call: TRBD2
cdr3_aa: CASSLLGKGTGGTDTQYF; cdr3_nt: TGCGCCAGCAGCTTGTTGGGAAAGGGGACAGGGGGGACAGATACGCAGTATTTT; v_call: TRBV5-1; clone_size: .; j_call: TRBJ2-3; d_call: TRBD1